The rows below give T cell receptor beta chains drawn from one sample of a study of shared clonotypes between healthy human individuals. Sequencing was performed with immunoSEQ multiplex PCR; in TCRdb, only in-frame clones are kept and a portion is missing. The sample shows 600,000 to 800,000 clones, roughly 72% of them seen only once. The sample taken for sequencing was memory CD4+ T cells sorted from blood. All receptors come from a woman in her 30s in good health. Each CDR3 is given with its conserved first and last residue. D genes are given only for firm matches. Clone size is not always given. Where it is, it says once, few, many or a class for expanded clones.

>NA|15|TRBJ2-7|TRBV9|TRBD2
CASSVLAGGNYEQYF
TGTGCCAGCAGCGTACTAGCGGGAGGAAACTACGAGCAGTACTTC
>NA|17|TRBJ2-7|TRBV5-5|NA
CASSLRSWGSEVYEQYF
TGTGCCAGCAGCTTGAGATCTTGGGGCAGTGAGGTTTACGAGCAGTACTTC
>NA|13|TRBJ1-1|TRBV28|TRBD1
CASSSSQGAEAFF
TGTGCCAGCAGTTCAAGTCAGGGGGCTGAAGCTTTCTTT
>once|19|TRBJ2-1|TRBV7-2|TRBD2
CASSLRWGWTSGSGNEQFF
TGTGCCAGCAGCCTGAGGTGGGGGTGGACTAGCGGTAGTGGTAATGAGCAGTTCTTC
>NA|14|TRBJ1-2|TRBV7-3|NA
CASSLWDGPTSYTF
TGTGCCAGCAGCTTATGGGACGGCCCGACGAGCTACACCTTC
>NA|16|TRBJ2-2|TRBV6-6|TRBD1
CASSYSGQGVDGELFF
TGTGCCAGCAGTTACTCGGGACAGGGGGTGGACGGGGAGCTGTTTTTT
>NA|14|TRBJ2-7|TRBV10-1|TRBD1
CASSEAGTGAEQYF
TGCGCCAGCAGTGAGGCCGGGACAGGCGCCGAGCAGTACTTC
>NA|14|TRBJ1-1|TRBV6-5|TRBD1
CASSKTGGGDEAFF
TGTGCCAGCAGTAAAACAGGGGGCGGGGATGAAGCTTTCTTT
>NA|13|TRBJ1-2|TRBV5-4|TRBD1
CASSPDRGHGYTF
TGTGCCAGCAGCCCCGACAGGGGGCATGGCTACACCTTC
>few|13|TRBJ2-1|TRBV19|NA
CASSGPGPGEQFF
TGTGCCAGTAGTGGACCGGGGCCCGGTGAGCAGTTCTTC
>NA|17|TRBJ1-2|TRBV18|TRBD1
CASSPRGVDRGLYGYTF
TGTGCCAGCTCACCCCGCGGTGTTGACAGGGGCCTCTATGGCTACACCTTC
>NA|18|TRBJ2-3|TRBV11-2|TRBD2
CASSLDSAQRGNTDTQYF
TGTGCCAGCAGCTTAGATAGCGCGCAGCGGGGAAACACAGATACGCAGTATTTT
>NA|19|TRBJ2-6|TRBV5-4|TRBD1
CASSFLRGTVISGANVLTF
TGTGCCAGCAGCTTTTTGAGGGGGACAGTGATCTCTGGGGCCAACGTCCTGACTTTC
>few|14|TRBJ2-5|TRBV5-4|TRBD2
CASSLPSGQETQYF
TGTGCCAGCAGCTTACCTAGCGGACAAGAGACCCAGTACTTC
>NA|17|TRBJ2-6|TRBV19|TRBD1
CASRGGTGARGANVLTF
TGTGCCAGTCGGGGCGGGACAGGGGCGCGTGGGGCCAACGTCCTGACTTTC
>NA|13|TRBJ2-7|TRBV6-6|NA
CASSRDLTYEQYF
TGTGCCAGCAGCCGCGACTTAACGTACGAGCAGTACTTC
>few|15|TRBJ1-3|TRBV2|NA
CASRNYGISGNTIYF
TGTGCCAGCAGGAACTATGGGATCTCTGGAAACACCATATATTTT
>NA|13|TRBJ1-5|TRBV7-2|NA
CASSPDLYQPQHF
TGTGCCAGCAGTCCCGACCTTTATCAGCCCCAGCATTTT
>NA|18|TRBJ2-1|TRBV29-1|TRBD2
CSVAGTSGSLSSYNEQFF
TGCAGCGTTGCTGGGACTAGCGGGAGCCTCAGCTCCTACAATGAGCAGTTCTTC
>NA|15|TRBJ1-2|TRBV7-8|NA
CASSPPGRNNYGYTF
TGTGCCAGCAGCCCCCCCGGACGGAATAACTATGGCTACACCTTC
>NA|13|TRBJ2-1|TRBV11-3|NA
CASSTPGIYEQFF
TGTGCCAGCAGCACCCCAGGGATCTATGAGCAGTTCTTC
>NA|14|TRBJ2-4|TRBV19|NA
CASRLKGVGDIQYF
TGTGCCAGTAGACTCAAGGGCGTCGGGGACATTCAGTACTTC
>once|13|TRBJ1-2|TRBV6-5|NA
CATLRGGGYGYTF
TGTGCCACCCTAAGGGGAGGGGGCTATGGCTACACCTTC
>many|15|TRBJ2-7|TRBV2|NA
CASSEEGQGQSEQYF
TGTGCCAGCAGTGAAGAGGGGCAGGGCCAATCCGAGCAGTACTTC
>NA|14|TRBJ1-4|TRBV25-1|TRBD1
CASQQGVYNEKLFF
TGTGCCAGCCAACAGGGGGTGTATAACGAAAAACTGTTTTTT
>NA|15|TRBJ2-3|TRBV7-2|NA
CASTLMADVTDTQYF
TGTGCCAGCACCCTCATGGCGGACGTCACAGATACGCAGTATTTT
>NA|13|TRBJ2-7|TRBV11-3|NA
CASSLSREGEQYF
TGTGCCAGCAGCTTGAGCAGGGAAGGCGAGCAGTACTTC
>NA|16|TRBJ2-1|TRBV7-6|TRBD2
CASSSGLDIEGDEQFF
TGTGCCAGCAGCTCGGGACTAGATATTGAAGGGGATGAGCAGTTCTTC
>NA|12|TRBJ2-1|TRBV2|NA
CATGGTYNEQFF
TGTGCCACCGGAGGAACCTACAATGAGCAGTTCTTC
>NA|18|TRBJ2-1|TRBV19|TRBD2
CASRLLAGGAPAYNEQFF
TGTGCCAGTAGACTCCTAGCGGGGGGGGCCCCAGCTTACAATGAGCAGTTCTTC
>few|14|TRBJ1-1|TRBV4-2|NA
CASSQDEEVGEAFF
TGTGCCAGCAGCCAAGATGAGGAGGTCGGAGAAGCTTTCTTT
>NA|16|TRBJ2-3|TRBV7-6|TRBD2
CASSLGGLGNTDTQYF
TGTGCCAGCAGCTTAGGTGGACTAGGGAACACAGATACGCAGTATTTT
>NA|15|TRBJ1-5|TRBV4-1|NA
CASSQNRDTYQPQHF
TGCGCCAGCAGCCAAAACCGGGACACATATCAGCCCCAGCATTTT
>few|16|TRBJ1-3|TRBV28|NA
CASSLRPARGRNTIYF
TGTGCCAGCAGTTTAAGGCCGGCAAGGGGAAGAAACACCATATATTTT
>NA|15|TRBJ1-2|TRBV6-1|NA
CASINPGARGYGYTF
TGTGCCAGCATCAATCCAGGGGCGCGGGGCTATGGCTACACCTTC
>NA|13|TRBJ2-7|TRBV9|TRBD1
CASSGDRGPEQYF
TGTGCCAGCAGCGGCGACAGGGGGCCCGAGCAGTACTTC
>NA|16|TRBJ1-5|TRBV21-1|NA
CASQGPHGYSNQPQHF
TGTGCCAGCCAGGGCCCCCATGGATATAGCAATCAGCCCCAGCATTTT
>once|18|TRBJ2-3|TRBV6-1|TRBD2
CASSERGLAGGFTDTQYF
TGTGCCAGCAGTGAACGAGGACTAGCGGGAGGGTTCACAGATACGCAGTATTTT
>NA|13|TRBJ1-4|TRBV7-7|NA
CASSLGTNEKLFF
TGTGCCAGCAGCCTCGGAACCAATGAAAAACTGTTTTTT
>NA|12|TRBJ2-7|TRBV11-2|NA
CASSRYVREQYF
TGTGCCAGCAGCCGTTATGTACGAGAGCAGTACTTC